Listed below are T cell receptor beta chains from one sample, sequenced in a study of blood T cell repertoires in COVID-19. The protocol was immunoSEQ multiplex PCR, while the TCRdb copy is restricted to in-frame clones and leaves out a portion. The table records some 130,000 clones, about 90% of them present only once. Sequences were obtained from peripheral blood. These receptors all stem from a man aged 50 to 60 with active COVID-19. Each CDR3 is given with its conserved first and last residue. Some rows have no size entry. The others give once, few or many, or a class for an expanded clone.

V gene	clone size	J gene	CDR3 protein
TRBV7-2	few	TRBJ2-7	CASSLDSSRQYF
TRBV6-5	few	TRBJ1-6	CASSYSNRGYSPLHF
TRBV12-3/TRBV12-4	-	TRBJ2-3	CASSLSSTDTQYF
TRBV29-1	once	TRBJ2-3	CSVLLGTDTQYF
TRBV6-6	-	TRBJ2-7	CATVTGGASYEQYF
TRBV7-9	-	TRBJ2-7	CASSSSTTAGEQYF
TRBV7-9	-	TRBJ2-4	CASSPGREENIQYF
TRBV7-9	-	TRBJ1-4	CASSSRDSGDEKLFF
TRBV3-1/TRBV3-2	-	TRBJ1-4	CASSQAVSNEKLFF
TRBV18	-	TRBJ1-5	CASSPEYGNQPQHF
TRBV7-2	-	TRBJ2-7	CASSLVDIYEQYF
TRBV4-1	-	TRBJ1-2	CASSQQYSGVSYGYTF
TRBV7-2	-	TRBJ2-3	CASSQAGGHGDTQYF
TRBV18	-	TRBJ2-7	CASSPGMTYEQYF
TRBV12-3/TRBV12-4	few	TRBJ1-3	CASSLPGNTIYF
TRBV11-3	-	TRBJ2-3	CASSPFRGRLSTDTQYF
TRBV4-2	once	TRBJ1-6	CASSQDRTGINSPLHF
TRBV2	once	TRBJ1-2	CASSEGLARLAGYTF
TRBV7-2	-	TRBJ1-2	CASSSTTGNYGYTF
TRBV6-5	-	TRBJ1-2	CASSSQGGGGGYTF
TRBV7-2	once	TRBJ2-2	CASSLARATGELFF
TRBV5-6	-	TRBJ1-2	CASSLADYGYTF
TRBV4-1	-	TRBJ2-1	CASSQPRLADYNEQFF
TRBV6-5	-	TRBJ1-3	CASTEISGNTIYF
TRBV5-1	-	TRBJ2-1	CASSPSGGAYNEQFF
TRBV5-1	-	TRBJ2-5	CASSPPGGGRETQYF
TRBV20-1	-	TRBJ1-3	CSASMRGFGNTIYF
TRBV6-5	-	TRBJ1-6	CASNQQGAYSPLHF
TRBV7-3	-	TRBJ2-1	CASSLRGESYNEQFF
TRBV18	-	TRBJ2-3	CASSLSRGRADTQYF
TRBV6-5	-	TRBJ2-7	CASSYSSGGAYEQYF
TRBV5-4	-	TRBJ1-2	CASSFPSRAAANYGYTF
TRBV6-5	-	TRBJ2-7	CASRTNYEQYF
TRBV7-2	-	TRBJ1-2	CASSIRPGQRYGYTF
TRBV18	-	TRBJ2-5	CASSPAIQETQYF
TRBV6-2/TRBV6-3	-	TRBJ2-1	CASSYRLASNEQFF
TRBV7-2	-	TRBJ1-1	CASSSMGGNTEAFF
TRBV5-1	-	TRBJ1-1	CASSPEGGNTEAFF